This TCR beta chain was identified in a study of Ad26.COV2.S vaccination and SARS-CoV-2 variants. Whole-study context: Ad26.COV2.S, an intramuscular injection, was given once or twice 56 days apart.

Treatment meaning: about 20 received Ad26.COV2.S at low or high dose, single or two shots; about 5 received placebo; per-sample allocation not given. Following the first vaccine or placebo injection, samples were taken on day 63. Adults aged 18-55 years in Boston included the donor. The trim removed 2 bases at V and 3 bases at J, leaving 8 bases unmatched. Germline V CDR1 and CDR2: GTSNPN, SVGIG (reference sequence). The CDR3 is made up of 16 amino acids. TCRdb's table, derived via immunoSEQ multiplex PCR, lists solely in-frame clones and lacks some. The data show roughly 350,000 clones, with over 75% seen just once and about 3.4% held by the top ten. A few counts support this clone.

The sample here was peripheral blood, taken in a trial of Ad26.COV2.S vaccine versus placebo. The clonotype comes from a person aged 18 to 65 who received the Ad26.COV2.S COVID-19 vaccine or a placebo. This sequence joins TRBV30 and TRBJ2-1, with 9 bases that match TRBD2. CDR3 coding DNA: TGTGCCTGGAGTATCAAAGGGCGGGGGGGCTACAATGAGCAGTTCTTC. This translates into CAWSIKGRGGYNEQFF.